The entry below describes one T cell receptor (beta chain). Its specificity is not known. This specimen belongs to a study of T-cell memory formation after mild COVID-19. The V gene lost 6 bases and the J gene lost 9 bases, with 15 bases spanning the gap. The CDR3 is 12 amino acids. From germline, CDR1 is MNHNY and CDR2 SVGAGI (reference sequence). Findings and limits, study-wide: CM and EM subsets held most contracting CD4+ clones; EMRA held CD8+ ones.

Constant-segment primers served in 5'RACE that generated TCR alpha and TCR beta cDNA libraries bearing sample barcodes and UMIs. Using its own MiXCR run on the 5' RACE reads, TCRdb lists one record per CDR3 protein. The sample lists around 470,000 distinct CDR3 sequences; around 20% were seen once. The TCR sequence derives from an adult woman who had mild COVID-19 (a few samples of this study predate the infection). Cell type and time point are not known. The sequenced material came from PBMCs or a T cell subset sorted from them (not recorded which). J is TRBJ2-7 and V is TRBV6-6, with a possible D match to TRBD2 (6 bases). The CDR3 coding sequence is TGTGCCAGCAGGGAGGGACCGCCCGGGCAGTACTTC. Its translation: CASREGPPGQYF.